This is a list of T cell receptor beta chains from one sample in a study of radiotherapy plus CTLA-4 blockade in lung cancer. TCRdb's table, derived via immunoSEQ multiplex PCR, lists solely in-frame clones and lacks some. The sample lists tens of thousands of clones, around nine tenths occurring once. This material consisted of peripheral blood, taken from a patient treated with radiotherapy plus ipilimumab. These TCRs come from a human donor with non-small cell lung cancer whose response to radiotherapy plus ipilimumab could not be evaluated. Both conserved end residues are part of each CDR3. Each record gives: CDR3 protein, CDR3 DNA, clone size, D gene, V gene, J gene. The D gene is left open where the match is weak. Not every row has a clone size; where given, it reads once, few, many or a size class.

CDR3 protein: CASSAGLAGDTQYF
CDR3 DNA: TGTGCCAGCAGCGCGGGACTAGCGGGGGATACGCAGTATTTT
clone size: .
D gene: TRBD2
V gene: TRBV9
J gene: TRBJ2-3

CDR3 protein: CASSLRPNTGELFF
CDR3 DNA: TGTGCCAGCAGCCTGCGCCCGAACACCGGGGAGCTGTTTTTT
clone size: .
D gene: .
V gene: TRBV11-2
J gene: TRBJ2-2

CDR3 protein: CASRPGGPDTQYF
CDR3 DNA: TGCGCCAGCAGACCAGGGGGACCAGATACGCAGTATTTT
clone size: .
D gene: TRBD1
V gene: TRBV5-1
J gene: TRBJ2-3

CDR3 protein: CASSPPTSGRYNEQFF
CDR3 DNA: TGTGCCAGCAGCCCACCGACTAGCGGGAGGTACAATGAGCAGTTCTTC
clone size: .
D gene: TRBD2
V gene: TRBV11-3
J gene: TRBJ2-1

CDR3 protein: CASSPRQGREETQYF
CDR3 DNA: TGCGCCAGCAGCCCGCGACAGGGGCGGGAAGAGACCCAGTACTTC
clone size: once
D gene: TRBD1
V gene: TRBV5-1
J gene: TRBJ2-5

CDR3 protein: CASSLENSAISRQYF
CDR3 DNA: TGTGCCAGCAGCTTAGAGAATAGCGCCATCTCAAGGCAGTACTTC
clone size: .
D gene: .
V gene: TRBV11-2
J gene: TRBJ2-7

CDR3 protein: CSVGAAGANVLTF
CDR3 DNA: TGCAGCGTTGGGGCAGCTGGGGCCAACGTCCTGACTTTC
clone size: .
D gene: .
V gene: TRBV29-1
J gene: TRBJ2-6

CDR3 protein: CASSATGTGANQPQHF
CDR3 DNA: TGTGCCAGCAGTGCCACCGGGACAGGGGCTAATCAGCCCCAGCATTTT
clone size: .
D gene: TRBD1
V gene: TRBV2
J gene: TRBJ1-5

CDR3 protein: CASSLGSQGTPEAFF
CDR3 DNA: TGTGCCAGCAGCTTAGGTTCCCAGGGTACCCCTGAAGCTTTCTTT
clone size: .
D gene: .
V gene: TRBV11-2
J gene: TRBJ1-1

CDR3 protein: CASSQGARGYTF
CDR3 DNA: TGTGCCAGCTCACAGGGGGCGCGGGGCTACACCTTC
clone size: .
D gene: TRBD1
V gene: TRBV7-8
J gene: TRBJ1-2

CDR3 protein: CASSLGSLTFSNQPQHF
CDR3 DNA: TGTGCCAGCAGCTTAGGTTCCCTAACTTTTAGCAATCAGCCCCAGCATTTT
clone size: .
D gene: .
V gene: TRBV7-2
J gene: TRBJ1-5

CDR3 protein: CASSYSTGGSNSPLHF
CDR3 DNA: TGTGCCAGCAGTTACTCGACAGGTGGCTCAAATTCACCCCTCCACTTT
clone size: .
D gene: .
V gene: TRBV6-5
J gene: TRBJ1-6

CDR3 protein: CASSQDAGSVYGYTF
CDR3 DNA: TGCGCCAGCAGCCAAGATGCCGGGAGCGTCTATGGCTACACCTTC
clone size: few
D gene: .
V gene: TRBV4-3
J gene: TRBJ1-2

CDR3 protein: CASSGPTGALNTEAFF
CDR3 DNA: TGCGCCAGCAGTGGCCCGACAGGGGCCTTGAACACTGAAGCTTTCTTT
clone size: .
D gene: TRBD1
V gene: TRBV10-2
J gene: TRBJ1-1

CDR3 protein: CASSLSRDRVTYEQYF
CDR3 DNA: TGTGCCAGCAGTTTGTCCCGGGACAGGGTAACCTACGAGCAGTACTTC
clone size: .
D gene: TRBD1
V gene: TRBV28
J gene: TRBJ2-7

CDR3 protein: CASSERKAGQGNTGELFF
CDR3 DNA: TGCGCCAGCAGTGAGAGAAAAGCGGGACAGGGGAACACCGGGGAGCTGTTTTTT
clone size: .
D gene: TRBD1
V gene: TRBV10-1
J gene: TRBJ2-2

CDR3 protein: CASSQRTGDLTGNIQYF
CDR3 DNA: TGCGCCAGCAGCCAACGGACAGGGGACCTCACGGGAAACATTCAGTACTTC
clone size: once
D gene: TRBD1
V gene: TRBV4-3
J gene: TRBJ2-4

CDR3 protein: CASSYRQQSNQPQHF
CDR3 DNA: TGTGCCAGCAGTTATCGGCAACAGAGCAATCAGCCCCAGCATTTT
clone size: .
D gene: .
V gene: TRBV6-6
J gene: TRBJ1-5

CDR3 protein: CSAGRDSGEAFF
CDR3 DNA: TGCAGCGCCGGAAGGGACAGCGGAGAAGCTTTCTTT
clone size: few
D gene: TRBD1
V gene: TRBV29-1
J gene: TRBJ1-1

CDR3 protein: CASLTSAGGYYF
CDR3 DNA: TGTGCCAGCCTTACTTCAGCAGGGGGATATTACTTC
clone size: .
D gene: TRBD1
V gene: TRBV28
J gene: TRBJ2-7

CDR3 protein: CATSRDENLNTEAFF
CDR3 DNA: TGTGCCACCAGCAGAGATGAGAATTTGAACACTGAAGCTTTCTTT
clone size: medium-sized
D gene: .
V gene: TRBV15
J gene: TRBJ1-1

CDR3 protein: CASSTDRGGNTIYF
CDR3 DNA: TGTGCCAGCAGCACTGACAGGGGGGGAAACACCATATATTTT
clone size: .
D gene: TRBD1
V gene: TRBV7-9
J gene: TRBJ1-3

CDR3 protein: CASSPHGLAGGLNRDTQYF
CDR3 DNA: TGTGCCAGCAGCCCCCATGGACTAGCGGGGGGCCTGAACAGAGATACGCAGTATTTT
clone size: .
D gene: TRBD2
V gene: TRBV7-9
J gene: TRBJ2-3